The entry below gives a single TCR beta chain sequence along with its context. The sample originates from a study of blood T cell repertoires in COVID-19. About the study: The cDNA or gDNA used as material had been derived from T cells, B-cell-depleted T cells, or PBMCs.

Original handling: Using reference gene primer amplification, nucleated cell counts were estimated. Repertoires were generated with immunoSEQ multiplex PCR, while TCRdb's copy carries only in-frame clones and drops some. V and J calls and clone size are copied from that table; D and trimming were computed from the DNA. The data hold more than 200,000 clones, with approximately 80% observed a single time. V gave up 5 bases and J gave up 2 bases, with 12 bases separating them. Germline V CDR1 and CDR2: SEHNR, FQNEAQ (reference sequence). This CDR3 contains 14 residues. This clonotype was obtained from a woman in her forties who had recovered from COVID-19. This sequence joins TRBV7-9 and TRBJ2-5, with D tentatively TRBD1 (5 bases). Sample: peripheral blood. CDR3 nucleotides: TGTGCCAGCAGCCCCGAGACAGCACAAGAGACCCAGTACTTC. It translates to CASSPETAQETQYF.